One and the same sample provided the 10 T cell receptor beta chains below, sequenced in a study of cytomegalovirus exposure and HLA in healthy donors. Both 60 Vbeta primers and 13 Jbeta primers went into the PCR. TCRdb keeps only in-frame clones here, not all; method: immunoSEQ multiplex PCR. The repertoire holds roughly 100,000 clones, with roughly 80% as singletons. Sequenced input: PBMCs. All receptors come from a man between 40 and 49 years old in good health and CMV-seronegative.

V is TRBV5-4 and J is TRBJ2-3; 11 nucleotides line up with TRBD1. Germline lookup yields CDR1 SGHNT and CDR2 YYREEE (reference sequence). The CDR3 covers 16 residues. The junction had 5 bases not matched to a gene; V was cut back by 4 bases and J by 1 base. This CDR3 reads CASSNGQGARTDTQYF. CDR3 nucleotides: TGTGCCAGCAGCAATGGACAGGGGGCACGCACAGATACGCAGTATTTT.

In its sample, this clone was seen once. The J gene is TRBJ2-5, the V gene TRBV5-1; D unresolved. This CDR3 region has 14 residues. Germline values: CDR1 SGHRS, CDR2 YFSETQ. The V end lost 2 bases, the J end lost 1 base, and 9 bases lay between the germline ends. Here the CDR3 reads CASSFIASQETQYF. The CDR3 region has the DNA TGCGCCAGCAGCTTTATTGCCAGCCAAGAGACCCAGTACTTC.

This clone came up a few times. The chain recombines TRBV6-6 with TRBJ2-5, with 10 bases lining up with TRBD1. Looked up from germline, CDR1 is MNHNY and CDR2 is SVGAGI (reference sequence). The CDR3 contains 14 residues. V lost 6 bases and J lost 3; bases outside the gene matches: 4. Written as DNA, the CDR3 is TGTGCCAGCAGCCGACAGGGGGCGGAAGAGACCCAGTACTTC. Its translation: CASSRQGAEETQYF.

This chain connects TRBV11-2 to TRBJ1-6; the match to TRBD1 covers 7 bases. Germline V lookup: CDR1 SGHAT, CDR2 FQNNGV. This CDR3 contains 14 residues. Losses at the gene ends were 6 bases for V and 10 bases for J; bases not matched to a gene: 9. CDR3 in amino acids: CASSRDRAESPLHF. The CDR3 DNA reads TGTGCCAGCAGTCGGGACAGAGCTGAATCACCCCTCCACTTT.

This clone was counted a single time. This sequence joins TRBV5-6 and TRBJ1-2; 8 bases agree with TRBD1. Losses at the gene ends were 4 bases for V and 3 bases for J; bases not matched to a gene: 8. This CDR3 is 15 amino acids long. Germline loops: CDR1 SGHDT, CDR2 YYEEEE. The CDR3 spells CASSPRQGAHYGYTF. CDR3 in DNA: TGTGCCAGCAGCCCCCGGCAGGGGGCCCACTATGGCTACACCTTC.

The J gene is TRBJ2-7, the V gene TRBV16; TRBD1 is a possible D gene (6 bases). Per germline, CDR1 KGHSY and CDR2 FQNENV. The CDR3 runs 14 residues. Trimming cost V 4 bases and J 6 bases, with 16 bases left between them. The CDR3 loop reads CASSLTPGAGEQYF. In DNA form, the CDR3 reads TGTGCCAGCAGCCTAACTCCAGGGGCGGGCGAGCAGTACTTC.

The chain combines TRBV27 with TRBJ1-5; TRBD1 aligns across 9 bases. The CDR3 has 15 amino acids. CDR1 is MNHEY, CDR2 SMNVEV, per germline (reference sequence). Unmatched junction bases numbered 2, after V lost 1 base and J lost 4 bases. The CDR3 sequence is CASSLLGQGNQPQHF. CDR3 coding DNA: TGTGCCAGCAGTTTATTGGGACAGGGTAATCAGCCCCAGCATTTT.

V gene TRBV9 combines with J gene TRBJ1-2; D possibly corresponds to TRBD1 (5 bases). CDR1 is SGDLS and CDR2 is YYNGEE in the germline V gene. The length of the CDR3 is 15 residues. V shed 5 bases and J shed 5 bases, with 19 bases lying between them. CDR3 loop: CASSPGQTGSYGYTF. CDR3 in DNA: TGTGCCAGCAGTCCAGGCCAAACAGGATCATATGGCTACACCTTC.

The chain has TRBV7-2 and TRBJ2-1, with no clear D. The CDR3 length is 14 residues. The germline CDR1 and CDR2 sequences are SGHTA and FQGNSA. V was cut by 5 bases and J by 5 bases, with 13 bases left in between. The CDR3 DNA reads TGTGCCAGCAGCGCTCGCGGATACGACAATGAGCAGTTCTTC. Translation: CASSARGYDNEQFF.

On this clone itself: The CDR3 does not end in the conserved phenylalanine or tryptophan, so this is likely a read error. The chain couples TRBV5-1 to TRBJ1-1; D ambiguous. The V end lost 1 base, the J end lost 1 base, and 14 bases lay between the germline ends. The CDR3 contains 16 residues. CDR1 and CDR2 (germline): SGHRS, YFSETQ. The CDR3: CASSLLATKQNTEAFL. The DNA for the CDR3 is TGCGCCAGCAGCTTGTTAGCCACTAAGCAGAACACTGAAGCTTTCCTT.